These T cell receptor beta chains were read from a single sample in a study of blood T cells in healthy people across ages. TCRdb redid the calling of the 5' RACE reads with MiXCR, one entry per CDR3 protein. Of more than 750,000 distinct CDR3 sequences in the sample, roughly 28% were seen once. Separately, the same data were catalogued under a study of T cells of mothers and their children.

Sequenced input: blood. The receptors come from a woman in her forties in good health. Each CDR3 is given with its conserved first and last residue. D genes are given only for firm matches. Size values are once, few and many counts, or a class for expanded clones, and some rows have none.

v_gene: TRBV3-1; j_gene: TRBJ2-1; abundance: .; d_gene: TRBD2; CDR3nt: TGTGCCAGCAGCCGCGAACTCTTAGCGGGAGCCGGGAATGAGCAGTTCTTC; CDR3aa: CASSRELLAGAGNEQFF
v_gene: TRBV28; j_gene: TRBJ1-4; abundance: .; d_gene: .; CDR3nt: TGTGCCAGCAGTTTTTCTCAGTCCCGTAATGAAAAACTGTTTTTT; CDR3aa: CASSFSQSRNEKLFF
v_gene: TRBV11-3; j_gene: TRBJ2-1; abundance: .; d_gene: .; CDR3nt: TGTGCCAGCAGCCAAAAAGACGGCAGTACTGGATACAATGAGCAGTTCTTC; CDR3aa: CASSQKDGSTGYNEQFF
v_gene: TRBV12-3/TRBV12-4; j_gene: TRBJ1-1; abundance: .; d_gene: .; CDR3nt: TGTGCCAGCAGAGACAGGATGAACACTGAAGCTTTCTTT; CDR3aa: CASRDRMNTEAFF
v_gene: TRBV14; j_gene: TRBJ2-7; abundance: .; d_gene: .; CDR3nt: TGTGTCAGCAGCTCAACGAGGGGGTTTTTGTACGAGCAGTACTTC; CDR3aa: CVSSSTRGFLYEQYF
v_gene: TRBV7-9; j_gene: TRBJ2-7; abundance: few; d_gene: .; CDR3nt: TGTGCCAGCAGCCCCGTGGGGATCTTAGACTACGAGCAGTACTTC; CDR3aa: CASSPVGILDYEQYF
v_gene: TRBV13; j_gene: TRBJ1-1; abundance: .; d_gene: .; CDR3nt: TGTGCCAGCAATGACCAAACAGGGTTCACTGAAGCTTTCTTT; CDR3aa: CASNDQTGFTEAFF
v_gene: TRBV11-2; j_gene: TRBJ2-1; abundance: many; d_gene: .; CDR3nt: TGTGCCAGCAGCTTAGCCCCGGGACAATTCAATGAGCAGTTCTTC; CDR3aa: CASSLAPGQFNEQFF
v_gene: TRBV20-1; j_gene: TRBJ2-1; abundance: few; d_gene: .; CDR3nt: TGCAGTGGGGTAGGGGGGAACAATGAGCAGTTCTTC; CDR3aa: CSGVGGNNEQFF
v_gene: TRBV9; j_gene: TRBJ2-5; abundance: many; d_gene: TRBD2; CDR3nt: TGTGCCAGCAGCGCTCTAGCGGGGCGGGAAGAGACCCAGTACTTC; CDR3aa: CASSALAGREETQYF
v_gene: TRBV28; j_gene: TRBJ2-7; abundance: .; d_gene: .; CDR3nt: TGTGCCAGCAGTCTCTCCCGGGACGAGCAGTACTTC; CDR3aa: CASSLSRDEQYF
v_gene: TRBV11-2; j_gene: TRBJ2-3; abundance: .; d_gene: .; CDR3nt: TGTGCCAGCAGCTTAGGGGGCTGGACAGATACGCAGTATTTT; CDR3aa: CASSLGGWTDTQYF
v_gene: TRBV29-1; j_gene: TRBJ1-4; abundance: few; d_gene: .; CDR3nt: TGCAGCGGGCAATTAGGACGTAATGAAAAACTGTTTTTT; CDR3aa: CSGQLGRNEKLFF
v_gene: TRBV5-1; j_gene: TRBJ1-1; abundance: .; d_gene: .; CDR3nt: TGCGCCAGCAGCTTGTGGACCGTGAAGAACACTGAAGCTTTCTTT; CDR3aa: CASSLWTVKNTEAFF
v_gene: TRBV7-2; j_gene: TRBJ2-7; abundance: .; d_gene: .; CDR3nt: TGTGCCAGCAGCTTAGAAGGGATCCCGGCCTACGAGCAGTACTTC; CDR3aa: CASSLEGIPAYEQYF
v_gene: TRBV14; j_gene: TRBJ2-3; abundance: many; d_gene: TRBD1; CDR3nt: TGTGCCAGCAGCGACAGGGGGCGGACAGATACGCAGTATTTT; CDR3aa: CASSDRGRTDTQYF
v_gene: TRBV28; j_gene: TRBJ2-3; abundance: .; d_gene: TRBD1; CDR3nt: TGTGCCAGCAGAGCCCCCAGGGGGCTAAGCTCAGATACGCAGTATTTT; CDR3aa: CASRAPRGLSSDTQYF
v_gene: TRBV20-1; j_gene: TRBJ1-2; abundance: few; d_gene: .; CDR3nt: TGCGGTGCTCCCCACGGGACACTTGGCTACACCTTC; CDR3aa: CGAPHGTLGYTF
v_gene: TRBV20-1; j_gene: TRBJ2-5; abundance: few; d_gene: .; CDR3nt: TGCAGTGCTAGAGATCCCAGGGGCAACGGGGAGACCCAGTACTTC; CDR3aa: CSARDPRGNGETQYF
v_gene: TRBV5-1; j_gene: TRBJ2-3; abundance: .; d_gene: TRBD1; CDR3nt: TGCGCCAGCAGCTCCGCGGGACAGGGGGCGGCAGATACGCAGTATTTT; CDR3aa: CASSSAGQGAADTQYF
v_gene: TRBV20-1; j_gene: TRBJ1-2; abundance: few; d_gene: .; CDR3nt: TGCAGTGCTAGTGCGGGGCTTTCTGGGGGCTACACCTTC; CDR3aa: CSASAGLSGGYTF
v_gene: TRBV29-1; j_gene: TRBJ1-2; abundance: .; d_gene: TRBD1; CDR3nt: TGCAGCGTTGAAGAGGGGACAGGGGCACGCTACACCTTC; CDR3aa: CSVEEGTGARYTF
v_gene: TRBV7-9; j_gene: TRBJ2-7; abundance: many; d_gene: TRBD2; CDR3nt: TGTGCCAGCAGCTTCGGGACTAGCGGGGGGGCCCAGGGATACGAGCAGTACTTC; CDR3aa: CASSFGTSGGAQGYEQYF
v_gene: TRBV7-8; j_gene: TRBJ2-2; abundance: few; d_gene: .; CDR3nt: TGTGCCAGCAGCCCCGTGCCCGGGGAGCTGTTTTTT; CDR3aa: CASSPVPGELFF
v_gene: TRBV5-1; j_gene: TRBJ2-3; abundance: .; d_gene: TRBD1; CDR3nt: TGCGCCAGCAGCTCGCAACAGGGGTTAAGCACAGATACGCAGTATTTT; CDR3aa: CASSSQQGLSTDTQYF
v_gene: TRBV27; j_gene: TRBJ2-3; abundance: .; d_gene: .; CDR3nt: TGTGCCAGCAATCCAGGGGGAGGCCCTTCTAGCACAGATACGCAGTATTTT; CDR3aa: CASNPGGGPSSTDTQYF
v_gene: TRBV11-2; j_gene: TRBJ2-1; abundance: .; d_gene: .; CDR3nt: TGTGCCAGCAGCTTTTGGGGGCCTACAATGAGCAGTTCTTTC; CDR3aa: CASSFWGPTMSSSF
v_gene: TRBV6-5; j_gene: TRBJ2-1; abundance: many; d_gene: TRBD1; CDR3nt: TGTGCCAGCAGTTACGGGGCAGGGGGTAACAATGAGCAGTTCTTC; CDR3aa: CASSYGAGGNNEQFF
v_gene: TRBV20-1; j_gene: TRBJ1-6; abundance: many; d_gene: TRBD1; CDR3nt: TGCAGTGCTAGAGATCAGGGGGGGGCTACCCTCTCCTATAATTCACCCCTCCACTTT; CDR3aa: CSARDQGGATLSYNSPLHF
v_gene: TRBV28; j_gene: TRBJ2-3; abundance: many; d_gene: TRBD2; CDR3nt: TGTGCCGGCCGGACTAGCGGGCGCACAGATACGCAGTATTTT; CDR3aa: CAGRTSGRTDTQYF
v_gene: TRBV5-1; j_gene: TRBJ1-4; abundance: .; d_gene: .; CDR3nt: TGCGCCAGCAGCTTGGATACCCGATCTGTCTTCCCGCAGTTTTTT; CDR3aa: CASSLDTRSVFPQFF
v_gene: TRBV29-1; j_gene: TRBJ2-3; abundance: many; d_gene: .; CDR3nt: TGCAGCGCCGAGGTACAAAGCACAGATACGCAGTATTTT; CDR3aa: CSAEVQSTDTQYF
v_gene: TRBV7-2; j_gene: TRBJ2-3; abundance: many; d_gene: TRBD1; CDR3nt: TGTGCCAGCAGCATCCGGACAGGGGGCGCGAGCACAGATACGCAGTATTTT; CDR3aa: CASSIRTGGASTDTQYF
v_gene: TRBV20-1; j_gene: TRBJ1-4; abundance: .; d_gene: TRBD1; CDR3nt: TGCAGTGCTAGACCAGGGGGTTCAACTAATGAAAAACTGTTTTTT; CDR3aa: CSARPGGSTNEKLFF
v_gene: TRBV5-1; j_gene: TRBJ1-2; abundance: many; d_gene: TRBD1; CDR3nt: TGCGCCAGCGGAGACACAGGGGACTATGGCTACACCTTC; CDR3aa: CASGDTGDYGYTF
v_gene: TRBV4-1; j_gene: TRBJ2-1; abundance: .; d_gene: TRBD2; CDR3nt: TGCGCCAGCAGCCATCTAGCGGGAGGCAATGAGCAGTTCTTC; CDR3aa: CASSHLAGGNEQFF
v_gene: TRBV10-3; j_gene: TRBJ2-1; abundance: many; d_gene: .; CDR3nt: TGTGCCATCAGTGAGGACAGGCTAGGACACAATGAGCAGTTCTTC; CDR3aa: CAISEDRLGHNEQFF
v_gene: TRBV7-3; j_gene: TRBJ2-6; abundance: many; d_gene: .; CDR3nt: TGTGCCAGCGGCTCGGCCGGCGGCTCTGGGGCCAACGTCCTGACTTTC; CDR3aa: CASGSAGGSGANVLTF
v_gene: TRBV6-2/TRBV6-3; j_gene: TRBJ2-1; abundance: few; d_gene: .; CDR3nt: TGTGCCAGCAAACTCACGCACGGGGAGCAGTTCTTC; CDR3aa: CASKLTHGEQFF
v_gene: TRBV7-3; j_gene: TRBJ2-3; abundance: .; d_gene: TRBD2; CDR3nt: TGTGCCAGCAGCCGACCAGGACTAGCGGGGGGGGCAGATACGCAGTATTTT; CDR3aa: CASSRPGLAGGADTQYF
v_gene: TRBV18; j_gene: TRBJ1-2; abundance: .; d_gene: .; CDR3nt: TGTGCCAGCTCACCAGGGGCAGGTTCCTATGGCTACACCTTC; CDR3aa: CASSPGAGSYGYTF
v_gene: TRBV20-1; j_gene: TRBJ2-1; abundance: .; d_gene: .; CDR3nt: TGCAGCCCAGGGAGGGTGGGGGCAGAGACCCAGTTCTTC; CDR3aa: CSPGRVGAETQFF
v_gene: TRBV2; j_gene: TRBJ1-2; abundance: few; d_gene: .; CDR3nt: TGTGCCAGCAGTGAACGTTCCTATGGCTACACCTTC; CDR3aa: CASSERSYGYTF
v_gene: TRBV15; j_gene: TRBJ2-7; abundance: many; d_gene: TRBD2; CDR3nt: TGTGCCACCAGCAGAGATGCAGGGACTATCTACGAGCAGTACTTC; CDR3aa: CATSRDAGTIYEQYF
v_gene: TRBV5-1; j_gene: TRBJ2-5; abundance: .; d_gene: TRBD1; CDR3nt: TGCGCCAGCAGCTCGGGACAGGGGAACTACGAGGAGTACTTC; CDR3aa: CASSSGQGNYEEYF
v_gene: TRBV7-9; j_gene: TRBJ2-7; abundance: .; d_gene: .; CDR3nt: TGTGCCAGCAGCCCCCGGCCAACAGGTCGGAGAGGGTCCTACGAGCAGTACTTC; CDR3aa: CASSPRPTGRRGSYEQYF
v_gene: TRBV5-1; j_gene: TRBJ2-3; abundance: .; d_gene: TRBD2; CDR3nt: TGCGCCAGCAGGTCCGGGACTAGCGGACCCACAGATACGCAGTATTTT; CDR3aa: CASRSGTSGPTDTQYF
v_gene: TRBV6-6; j_gene: TRBJ2-2; abundance: .; d_gene: TRBD2; CDR3nt: TGTGCCAGCAGTTACGCGGGGGGTTACAACACCGGGGAGCTGTTTTTT; CDR3aa: CASSYAGGYNTGELFF
v_gene: TRBV29-1; j_gene: TRBJ2-4; abundance: .; d_gene: TRBD1; CDR3nt: TGCAGCGCAAGACAGGGATCGGAGACCCGGTACTTC; CDR3aa: CSARQGSETRYF
v_gene: TRBV2; j_gene: TRBJ2-7; abundance: .; d_gene: TRBD1; CDR3nt: TGTGCCAGCAACGAACCGGGACAGGGTTACGAGCAGTACTTC; CDR3aa: CASNEPGQGYEQYF
v_gene: TRBV21-1; j_gene: TRBJ2-1; abundance: many; d_gene: .; CDR3nt: TGTGCCAGCATCCCAATAACAGGGGCCGACAACAATGAGCAGTTCTTC; CDR3aa: CASIPITGADNNEQFF
v_gene: TRBV7-2; j_gene: TRBJ2-3; abundance: .; d_gene: TRBD1; CDR3nt: TGTGCCAGCAGCTCGCCGACAGGGGGCATAAGGGTAGTAGATACGCAGTATTTT; CDR3aa: CASSSPTGGIRVVDTQYF
v_gene: TRBV12-3/TRBV12-4; j_gene: TRBJ2-7; abundance: .; d_gene: TRBD2; CDR3nt: TGTGCCAGCAGTTATAGCGGGGGGCATACCTACGAGCAGTACTTC; CDR3aa: CASSYSGGHTYEQYF
v_gene: TRBV4-1; j_gene: TRBJ2-7; abundance: many; d_gene: TRBD2; CDR3nt: TGCGCCAGCAGCCCCGCTGGGGAGGGACTCTCCTACGAGCAGTACTTC; CDR3aa: CASSPAGEGLSYEQYF
v_gene: TRBV11-2; j_gene: TRBJ1-1; abundance: .; d_gene: .; CDR3nt: TGTGCCAACAGCTCGCCGAAGACTCTATATACTGAAGCTTTCTTT; CDR3aa: CANSSPKTLYTEAFF
v_gene: TRBV24-1; j_gene: TRBJ1-3; abundance: .; d_gene: TRBD1; CDR3nt: TGTGCCACCAGTGATGGGACAGTTGGAAACACCATATATTTT; CDR3aa: CATSDGTVGNTIYF